The rows below give T cell receptor beta chains drawn from one sample of a study of response to subunit inactivated influenza vaccine. TCRdb reprocessed the RT-PCR reads via MiXCR and lists one record per CDR3 protein. The repertoire holds roughly 790,000 distinct CDR3 sequences, with 21% as singletons. This material consisted of PBMCs from blood, taken less than 6 days after vaccination. These receptors were obtained from a man aged 50-60 years who received an inactivated influenza vaccine. Each CDR3 is given with its conserved first and last residue. The D gene is left open where the match is weak. A row's size may be missing; if present it is once, few, many or a size class.

d_call j_call cdr3_length clone_size v_call cdr3_aa cdr3_nt
TRBD2 TRBJ2-1 19 - TRBV6-7 CACSYLGLAGTRSYNEQFF TGTGCCTGCAGTTACTTGGGACTAGCGGGTACCCGCTCCTACAATGAGCAGTTCTTC
- TRBJ1-2 13 few TRBV2 CASRGRDIYGYTF TGTGCCAGCAGAGGCCGGGACATCTATGGCTACACCTTC
- TRBJ2-7 13 - TRBV20-1 CSAPGLAAYEQYF TGCAGTGCGCCCGGGCTAGCAGCTTACGAGCAGTACTTC
TRBD1 TRBJ2-7 14 - TRBV3-1 CASSQDKGASEQYF TGTGCCAGCAGCCAAGATAAGGGGGCAAGCGAGCAGTACTTC
- TRBJ2-5 13 - TRBV28 CASSLYTGETQYF TGTGCCAGCAGTTTATATACGGGGGAGACCCAGTACTTC
TRBD1 TRBJ2-2 17 few TRBV19 CASSIGPGDRSTGELFF TGTGCCAGTAGTATAGGACCTGGGGACAGGTCCACCGGGGAGCTGTTTTTT
TRBD2 TRBJ2-4 14 - TRBV29-1 CSVGSGIGQGIQYF TGCAGCGTTGGTAGCGGGATTGGCCAGGGCATTCAGTACTTC
- TRBJ1-6 12 few TRBV20-1 CSAPQGNSPLHF TGCAGTGCTCCCCAGGGTAATTCACCCCTCCACTTT
- TRBJ1-1 14 few TRBV20-1 CSARAGRVNTEAFF TGCAGTGCTAGAGCAGGACGGGTGAACACTGAAGCTTTCTTT
TRBD2 TRBJ2-1 16 - TRBV20-1 CSASPPAGGSYNEQFF TGCAGTGCTAGCCCCCCCGCGGGAGGCTCCTACAATGAGCAGTTCTTC
TRBD1 TRBJ2-1 15 many TRBV29-1 CSVEEGQFSYNEQFF TGCAGCGTTGAAGAGGGACAGTTCTCCTACAATGAGCAGTTCTTC
- TRBJ2-4 18 - TRBV6-2/TRBV6-3 CASSYSSGDALAKNIQYF TGTGCCAGCAGTTACAGCTCAGGGGATGCTCTAGCCAAAAACATTCAGTACTTC
TRBD1 TRBJ2-7 14 - TRBV20-1 CSASTGTVTYEQYF TGCAGTGCTAGCACCGGGACAGTAACCTACGAGCAGTACTTC